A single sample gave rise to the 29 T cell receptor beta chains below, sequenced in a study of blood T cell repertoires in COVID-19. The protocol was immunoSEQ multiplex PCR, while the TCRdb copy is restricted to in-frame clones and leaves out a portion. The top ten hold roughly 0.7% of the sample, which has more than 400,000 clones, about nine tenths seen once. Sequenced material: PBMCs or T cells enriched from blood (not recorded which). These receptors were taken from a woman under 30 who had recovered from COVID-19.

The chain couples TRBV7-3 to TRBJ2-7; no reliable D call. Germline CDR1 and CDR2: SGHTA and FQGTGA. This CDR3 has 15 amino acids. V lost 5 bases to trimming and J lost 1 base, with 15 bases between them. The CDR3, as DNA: TGTGCCAGCAGCCCCTTGGAAGGCAGGTCCTACGAGCAGTACTTC. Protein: CASSPLEGRSYEQYF.

The CDR3 sequence is CATSDSTGGPNQPQHF. The DNA for the CDR3 is TGTGCCACCAGTGATTCGACAGGGGGGCCCAATCAGCCCCAGCATTTT. The chain links TRBV24-1 to TRBJ1-5; 9 bases line up with TRBD1. The CDR3 has 16 amino acids. J lost 3 bases, V lost 2 bases, and 4 bases had no gene match. Germline CDR1 is KGHDR and CDR2 is SFDVKD.

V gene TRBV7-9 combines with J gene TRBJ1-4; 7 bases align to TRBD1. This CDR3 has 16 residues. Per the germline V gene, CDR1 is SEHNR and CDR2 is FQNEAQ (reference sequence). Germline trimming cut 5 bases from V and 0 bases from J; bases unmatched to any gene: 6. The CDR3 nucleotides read TGTGCCAGCAGCCATAGGGACAGTTCAACTAATGAAAAACTGTTTTTT. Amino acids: CASSHRDSSTNEKLFF.

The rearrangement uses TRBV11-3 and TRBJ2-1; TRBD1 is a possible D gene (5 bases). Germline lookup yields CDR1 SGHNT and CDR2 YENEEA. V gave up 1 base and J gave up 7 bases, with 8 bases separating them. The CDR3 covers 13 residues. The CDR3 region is CASSLGPGNEQFF. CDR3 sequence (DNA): TGTGCCAGCAGCTTAGGGCCAGGGAATGAGCAGTTCTTC.

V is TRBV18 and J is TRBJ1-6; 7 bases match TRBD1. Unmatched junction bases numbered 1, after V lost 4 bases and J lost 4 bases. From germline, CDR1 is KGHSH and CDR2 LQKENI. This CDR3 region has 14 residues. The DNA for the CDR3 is TGTGCCAGCTCACGGGACAGATATAATTCACCCCTCCACTTT. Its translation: CASSRDRYNSPLHF.

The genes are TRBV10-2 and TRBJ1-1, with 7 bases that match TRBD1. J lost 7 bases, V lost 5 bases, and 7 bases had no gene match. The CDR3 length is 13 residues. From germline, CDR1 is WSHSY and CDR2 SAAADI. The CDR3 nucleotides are TGCGCCAGCAGTAGGAGGGGGCAAGATGAAGCTTTCTTT. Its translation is CASSRRGQDEAFF.

CDR3: CASTLESLGTGERDTQYF. The CDR3 DNA reads TGCGCCAGCACCCTAGAAAGCCTCGGGACAGGGGAGAGAGATACGCAGTATTTT. The V and J genes are TRBV10-1 and TRBJ2-3; TRBD1 aligns across 10 bases. With 7 bases clipped from V and 5 bases from J, the junction kept 18 bases outside the gene matches. From germline, CDR1 is WNHNN and CDR2 SYGVQD (reference sequence). This CDR3 spans 18 amino acids.

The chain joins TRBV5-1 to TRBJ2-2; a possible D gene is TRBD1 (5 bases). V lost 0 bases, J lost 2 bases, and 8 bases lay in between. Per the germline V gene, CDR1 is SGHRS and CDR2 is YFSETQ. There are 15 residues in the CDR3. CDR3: CASSLGQFNTGELFF. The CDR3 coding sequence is TGCGCCAGCAGCTTGGGACAGTTTAACACCGGGGAGCTGTTTTTT. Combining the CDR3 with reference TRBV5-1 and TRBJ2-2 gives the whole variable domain KAGVTQTPRYLIKTRGQQVTLSCSPISGHRSVSWYQQTPGQGLQFLFEYFSETQRNKGNFPGRFSGRQFSNSRSEMNVSTLELGDSALYLCASSLGQFNTGELFFGEGSRLTVL.

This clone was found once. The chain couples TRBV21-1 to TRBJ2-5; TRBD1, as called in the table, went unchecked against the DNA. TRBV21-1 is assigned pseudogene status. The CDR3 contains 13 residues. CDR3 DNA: TGTGCCAGCAGCCGGACAGAAAAGGAGACCCAGTACTTC. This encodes CASSRTEKETQYF.

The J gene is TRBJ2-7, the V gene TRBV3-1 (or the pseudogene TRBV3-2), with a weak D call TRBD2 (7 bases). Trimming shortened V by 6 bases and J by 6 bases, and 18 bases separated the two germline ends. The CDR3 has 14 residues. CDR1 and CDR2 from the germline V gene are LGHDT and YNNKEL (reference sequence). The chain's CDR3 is CASRPSGGGSEQYF. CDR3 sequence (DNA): TGTGCCAGCAGACCCTCAGGCGGGGGCAGCGAGCAGTACTTC.

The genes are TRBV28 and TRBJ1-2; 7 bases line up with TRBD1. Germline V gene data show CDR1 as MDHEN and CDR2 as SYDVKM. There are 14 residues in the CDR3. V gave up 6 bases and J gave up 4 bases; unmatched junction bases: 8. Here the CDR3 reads CASRPPDRVYGYTF. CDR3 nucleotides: TGTGCCAGCAGGCCCCCCGACAGGGTCTATGGCTACACCTTC.

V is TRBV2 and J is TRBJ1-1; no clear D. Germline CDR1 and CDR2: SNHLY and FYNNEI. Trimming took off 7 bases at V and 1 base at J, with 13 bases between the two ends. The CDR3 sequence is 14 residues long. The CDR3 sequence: CASTYRRGNTEAFF. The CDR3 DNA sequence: TGTGCCAGCACCTACCGGCGGGGGAACACTGAAGCTTTCTTT.

The CDR3 DNA reads TGTGCCACCAGCTTCGAGCGGGGGGGCCCGGATGAGCAGTTCTTC. Translating it yields CATSFERGGPDEQFF. The genes are TRBV24-1 and TRBJ2-1; 10 bases line up with TRBD2. V gave up 7 bases and J gave up 8 bases; unmatched junction bases: 10. In germline, CDR1 is KGHDR, CDR2 SFDVKD. The CDR3 is made up of 15 amino acids.

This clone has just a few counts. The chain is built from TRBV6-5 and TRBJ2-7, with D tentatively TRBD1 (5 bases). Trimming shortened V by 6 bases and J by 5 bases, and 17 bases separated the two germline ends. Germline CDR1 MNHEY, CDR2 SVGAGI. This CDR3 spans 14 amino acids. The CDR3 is CASRGAGLGDEQYF. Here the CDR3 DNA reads TGTGCCAGCAGAGGGGCAGGATTAGGCGACGAGCAGTACTTC.

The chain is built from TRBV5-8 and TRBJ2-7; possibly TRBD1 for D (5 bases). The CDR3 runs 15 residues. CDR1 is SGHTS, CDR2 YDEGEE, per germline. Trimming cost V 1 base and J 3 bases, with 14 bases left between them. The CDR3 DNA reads TGTGCCAGCAGCTTGTTATTGGCAGGGAACTACGAGCAGTACTTC. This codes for CASSLLLAGNYEQYF.

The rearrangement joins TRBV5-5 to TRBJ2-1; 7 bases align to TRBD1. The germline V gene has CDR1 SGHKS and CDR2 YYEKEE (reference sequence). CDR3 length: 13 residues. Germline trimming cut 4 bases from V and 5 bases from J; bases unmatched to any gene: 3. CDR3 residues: CASSMGQNNEQFF. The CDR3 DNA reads TGTGCCAGCAGCATGGGACAGAACAATGAGCAGTTCTTC.

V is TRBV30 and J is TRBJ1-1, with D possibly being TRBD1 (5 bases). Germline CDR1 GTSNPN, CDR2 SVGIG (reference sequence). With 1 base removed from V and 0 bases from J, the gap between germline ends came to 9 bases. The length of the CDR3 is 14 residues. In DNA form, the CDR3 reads TGTGCCTGGAGTGCGACGACAGTGAACACTGAAGCTTTCTTT. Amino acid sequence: CAWSATTVNTEAFF.

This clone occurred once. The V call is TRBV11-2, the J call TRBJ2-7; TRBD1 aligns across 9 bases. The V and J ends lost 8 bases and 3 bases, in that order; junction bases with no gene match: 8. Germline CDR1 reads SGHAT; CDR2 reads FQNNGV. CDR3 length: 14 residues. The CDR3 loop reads CASSPGQGRYEQYF. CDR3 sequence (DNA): TGTGCCAGCTCCCCGGGACAGGGTCGCTACGAGCAGTACTTC.

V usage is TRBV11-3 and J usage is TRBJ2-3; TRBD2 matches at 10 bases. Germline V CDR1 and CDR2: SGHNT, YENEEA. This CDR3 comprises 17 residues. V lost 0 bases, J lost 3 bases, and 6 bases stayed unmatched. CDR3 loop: CASSLEGSGGATDTQYF. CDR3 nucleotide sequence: TGTGCCAGCAGCTTAGAGGGCAGCGGGGGGGCGACAGATACGCAGTATTTT.

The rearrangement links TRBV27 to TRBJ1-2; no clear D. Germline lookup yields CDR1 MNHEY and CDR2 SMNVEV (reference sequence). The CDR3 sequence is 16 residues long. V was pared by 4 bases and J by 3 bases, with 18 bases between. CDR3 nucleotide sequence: TGTGCCAGCAGTTCTCTCCGTGGAGGGAAGCACTATGGCTACACCTTC. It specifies CASSSLRGGKHYGYTF.

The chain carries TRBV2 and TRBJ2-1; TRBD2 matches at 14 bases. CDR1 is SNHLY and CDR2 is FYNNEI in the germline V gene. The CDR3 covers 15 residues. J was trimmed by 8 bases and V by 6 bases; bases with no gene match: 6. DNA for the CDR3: TGTGCCAGCAGGCCGACTAGCGGGGGGGCTGATGAGCAGTTCTTC. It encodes CASRPTSGGADEQFF.

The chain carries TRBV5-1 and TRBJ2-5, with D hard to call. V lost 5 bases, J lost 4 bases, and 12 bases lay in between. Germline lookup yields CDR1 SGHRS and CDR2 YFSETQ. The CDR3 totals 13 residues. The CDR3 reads CASRTFPGETQYF. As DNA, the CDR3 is TGCGCCAGCAGAACCTTCCCCGGAGAGACCCAGTACTTC.

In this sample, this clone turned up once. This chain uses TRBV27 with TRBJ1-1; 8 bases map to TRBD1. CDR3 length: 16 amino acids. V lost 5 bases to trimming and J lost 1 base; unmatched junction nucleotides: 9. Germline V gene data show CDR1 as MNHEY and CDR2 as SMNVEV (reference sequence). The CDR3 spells CASSLLTGQENTEAFF. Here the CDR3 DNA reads TGTGCCAGCAGTCTCCTTACGGGACAGGAGAACACTGAAGCTTTCTTT.

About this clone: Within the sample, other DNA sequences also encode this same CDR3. Here the CDR3 reads CASSLTENTEAFF. CDR3 nucleotide sequence: TGTGCCAGCTCACTGACAGAGAACACTGAAGCTTTCTTT. The gene calls are TRBV18 and TRBJ1-1; tentatively, D is TRBD1 (5 bases). V shed 4 bases and J shed 1 base, with 7 bases lying between them. CDR1 is KGHSH, CDR2 LQKENI, per germline. This CDR3 spans 13 amino acids.

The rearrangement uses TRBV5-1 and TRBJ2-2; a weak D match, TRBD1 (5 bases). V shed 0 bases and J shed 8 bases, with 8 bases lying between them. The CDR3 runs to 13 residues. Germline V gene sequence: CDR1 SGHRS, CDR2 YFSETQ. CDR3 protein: CASSLEGLGELFF. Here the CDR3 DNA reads TGCGCCAGCAGCTTGGAGGGGTTGGGGGAGCTGTTTTTT.

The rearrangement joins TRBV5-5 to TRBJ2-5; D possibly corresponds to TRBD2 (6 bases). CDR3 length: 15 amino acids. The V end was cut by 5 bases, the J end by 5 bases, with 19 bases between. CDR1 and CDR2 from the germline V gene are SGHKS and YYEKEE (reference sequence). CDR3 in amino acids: CASRERDLLGETQYF. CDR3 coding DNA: TGTGCCAGCAGAGAAAGGGACTTACTGGGGGAGACCCAGTACTTC.

The CDR3 loop is CASSLPRGKAFF. The CDR3 bases are TGTGCCAGCAGTTTACCCAGGGGAAAAGCTTTCTTT. The rearrangement links TRBV28 to TRBJ1-1; tentatively, D is TRBD1 (6 bases). This CDR3 has 12 amino acids. Trimming shortened V by 2 bases and J by 9 bases, and 10 bases separated the two germline ends. CDR1 is MDHEN, CDR2 SYDVKM, per germline.

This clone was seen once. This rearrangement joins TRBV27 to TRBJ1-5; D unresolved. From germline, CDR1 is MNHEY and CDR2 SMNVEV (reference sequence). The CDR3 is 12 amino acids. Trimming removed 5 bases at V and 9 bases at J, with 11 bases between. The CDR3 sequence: CASSLGGGPQHF. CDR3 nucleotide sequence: TGTGCCAGCAGTCTGGGCGGAGGGCCCCAGCATTTT.

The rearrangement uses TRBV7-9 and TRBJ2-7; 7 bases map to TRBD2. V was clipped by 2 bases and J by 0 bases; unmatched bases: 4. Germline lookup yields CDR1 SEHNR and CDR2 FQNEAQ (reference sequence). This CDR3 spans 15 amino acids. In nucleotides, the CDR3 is TGTGCCAGCAGCTTATTAAGCGGGGTCTCCTACGAGCAGTACTTC. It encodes CASSLLSGVSYEQYF.